This entry lists 11 T cell receptor beta chains sequenced from one sample in a study of graft-versus-host responses after intestinal transplantation. The table came from immunoSEQ multiplex PCR; TCRdb's copy has only in-frame clones and leaves some out. The table shows around 50,000 clones, with about four fifths occurring only once. Antigens of these TCRs are unknown. Material: unstimulated CD4+ T cells sorted from spleen or lymph node cells, obtained before transplant. These receptors all come from a human donor who was the organ donor for an intestinal transplant.

This clone was counted only a few times. V gene TRBV5-6 combines with J gene TRBJ2-3; the match to TRBD2 covers 7 bases. Germline CDR1 is SGHDT and CDR2 is YYEEEE. The V gene end was trimmed by 4 bases and the J gene end by 11 bases; junction bases not matched to a gene: 19. This CDR3 is built from 16 residues. The CDR3 region is CASSGSSGVALPGQYF. In DNA, the CDR3 is TGTGCCAGCAGCGGATCGAGCGGGGTCGCCCTTCCTGGGCAGTATTTT. Full variable domain (rest looked up from reference TRBV5-6 and TRBJ2-3): DAGVTQSPTHLIKTRGQQVTLRCSPKSGHDTVSWYQQALGQGPQFIFQYYEEEERQRGNFPDRFSGHQFPNYSSELNVNALLLGDSALYLCASSGSSGVALPGQYFGPGTRLTVL.

The gene calls are TRBV7-9 and TRBJ1-1; 8 positions agree with TRBD1. The V and J ends lost 1 base and 1 base, in that order; junction bases with no gene match: 5. Germline values: CDR1 SEHNR, CDR2 FQNEAQ (reference sequence). This CDR3 is 16 amino acids long. The chain's CDR3 is CASSLGGQVGNTEAFF. The CDR3 DNA reads TGTGCCAGCAGCTTAGGGGGACAGGTCGGGAACACTGAAGCTTTCTTT.

This chain uses TRBV10-1 with TRBJ2-3; TRBD1 or TRBD2 may be the D gene (5 bases each). Trimming shortened V by 6 bases and J by 2 bases, and 12 bases separated the two germline ends. CDR3 length: 14 amino acids. CDR1 is WNHNN and CDR2 is SYGVQD in the germline V gene (reference sequence). The CDR3 reads CASRPGPSTDTQYF. In DNA, the CDR3 is TGCGCCAGCAGGCCGGGACCTTCCACAGATACGCAGTATTTT.

This chain joins TRBV9 and TRBJ2-3, with D perhaps TRBD1 or TRBD2 (5 bases each). Germline lookup yields CDR1 SGDLS and CDR2 YYNGEE. This CDR3 is 15 amino acids long. V was clipped by 2 bases and J by 1 base, with 11 bases between them. The CDR3 sequence: CASSVGAGRTDTQYF. CDR3 bases: TGTGCCAGCAGCGTCGGGGCAGGGCGCACAGATACGCAGTATTTT.

The chain combines TRBV11-2 with TRBJ2-2; D call uncertain. V shed 2 bases and J shed 6 bases, with 7 bases lying between them. The CDR3 is 13 residues long. In germline, CDR1 is SGHAT, CDR2 FQNNGV. In DNA, the CDR3 is TGTGCCAGCAGCTTATACCGGGCCGGGGAGCTGTTTTTT. Residues: CASSLYRAGELFF.

V usage is TRBV7-9 and J usage is TRBJ2-2, with TRBD1 as a possible D gene (6 bases). Trimming removed 2 bases at V and 4 bases at J, with 11 bases between. The CDR3 extends over 15 amino acids. Germline values: CDR1 SEHNR, CDR2 FQNEAQ (reference sequence). For the CDR3, the DNA is TGTGCCAGCAGCTTACGCAGGGGTGGCACCGGGGAGCTGTTTTTT. It specifies CASSLRRGGTGELFF.

This chain connects TRBV5-6 to TRBJ2-7; D is ambiguous. V was cut by 0 bases and J by 0 bases, with 1 base left in between. CDR1 and CDR2 from the germline V gene are SGHDT and YYEEEE. The CDR3 covers 12 residues. The CDR3 spells CASSLVSYEQYF. CDR3 bases: TGTGCCAGCAGCTTGGTCTCCTACGAGCAGTACTTC.

The rearrangement uses TRBV11-1 and TRBJ2-7; possibly TRBD2 for D (5 bases). The V and J ends lost 2 bases and 2 bases respectively, with 16 bases between them. CDR3 length equals 16 residues. The germline V gene has CDR1 SGHAT and CDR2 FQDESV (reference sequence). CDR3 region: CASSLYDSGFTYEQYF. CDR3 nucleotides: TGTGCCAGCAGCTTATACGACTCGGGGTTTACCTACGAGCAGTACTTC.

V and J are TRBV5-1 and TRBJ2-7, with D perhaps being TRBD1 or TRBD2 (5 bases each). Per the germline V gene, CDR1 is SGHRS and CDR2 is YFSETQ. CDR3 size: 14 residues. Trimming took 4 bases from V and 1 from J, leaving 12 bases between them. The chain's CDR3 is CASSIAGASYEQYF. CDR3 DNA sequence: TGCGCCAGCAGCATCGCCGGGGCTTCCTACGAGCAGTACTTC.

This chain joins TRBV5-6 and TRBJ2-6; no clear D. The CDR3 is 15 amino acids. V lost 5 bases and J lost 0, with 9 bases in between. CDR1 is SGHDT, CDR2 YYEEEE, per germline. The DNA of the CDR3 is TGTGCCAGCAGGCCCCCAAGCTCTGGGGCCAACGTCCTGACTTTC. It translates to CASRPPSSGANVLTF.

The rearrangement links TRBV2 to TRBJ2-1; 14 bases are shared with TRBD2. The germline V gene has CDR1 SNHLY and CDR2 FYNNEI. J was trimmed by 6 bases and V by 9 bases; bases with no gene match: 7. The CDR3 runs 15 residues. The CDR3 loop reads CASMGLAGVGNEQFF. The CDR3 DNA is TGTGCCAGTATGGGACTAGCGGGAGTGGGCAATGAGCAGTTCTTC.